The rows below give T cell receptor beta chains drawn from one sample of a study of OX40 agonist ivuxolimab in advanced cancers. The method was immunoSEQ multiplex PCR; TCRdb's version includes in-frame clones alone and lacks a portion of them. The table includes over 60,000 clones, approximately 83% detected once. Material: CD4+ or CD8+ T cells sorted from blood, obtained in a trial of the OX40 agonist ivuxolimab. The source is an adult with an advanced solid tumor such as melanoma, head and neck, liver or kidney cancer. Each CDR3 is given with its conserved first and last residue. The D gene is left open where the match is weak. The size entry is marked missing in some rows and otherwise reads once, few, many or a size class.

j_call d_call clone_size v_call cdr3_length cdr3_nt cdr3_aa
TRBJ2-7 - - TRBV7-2 16 TGTGCCAGCAGCACTCCGGGACACTCAAACTCCTACGAGCAGTACTTC CASSTPGHSNSYEQYF
TRBJ1-5 - few TRBV19 16 TGTGCCAGTAGTATAGATCCGACGGGGGGAGGGCAGCCCCAGCATTTT CASSIDPTGGGQPQHF
TRBJ1-4 TRBD1 - TRBV5-6 13 TGTGCCAGCAGCTTCGTGAGACAGGGGAAACTGTTTTTT CASSFVRQGKLFF
TRBJ2-1 - - TRBV7-2 16 TGTGCCAGCAGCTTAGTCTGGAACGGGGTCAATAATGAGCAGTTCTTC CASSLVWNGVNNEQFF
TRBJ1-1 - once TRBV6-5 15 TGTGCCAGCAGACCGATGCAGGGCACGAGGACTGAAGCTTTCTTT CASRPMQGTRTEAFF
TRBJ1-1 - - TRBV7-2 15 TGTGCCAGCAGCTTATACCCAGGGCGGGGGACTGAAGCTTTCTTT CASSLYPGRGTEAFF
TRBJ1-1 - few TRBV19 15 TGTGCCAGTAGTCGAGATCTGACGGGGGACACTGAAGCTTTCTTT CASSRDLTGDTEAFF
TRBJ1-2 - once TRBV5-6 15 TGTGCCAGCAGCTCCACCGGGACGCAAAACTATGGCTACACCTTC CASSSTGTQNYGYTF
TRBJ2-3 TRBD2 - TRBV7-2 15 TGTGCCAGCAGTTTGAGCGGGGGGGACACAGATACGCAGTATTTT CASSLSGGDTDTQYF
TRBJ1-2 - - TRBV5-5 14 TGTGCCAGCAGCTTGGGAGGCGGGAACTATGGCTACACCTTC CASSLGGGNYGYTF
TRBJ1-1 TRBD1 few TRBV11-2 14 TGTGCCAGCAGCTTAGAGAGCAGGGGGTCTGAAGCTTTCTTT CASSLESRGSEAFF
TRBJ2-7 - once TRBV6-5 15 TGTGCCAGCAGTTCACGGGTCAGGGGTGGCGACGAGCAGTACTTC CASSSRVRGGDEQYF
TRBJ2-1 - - TRBV7-9 14 TGTGCCAGCAGCTTCCGCGGACAGTACAATGAGCAGTTCTTC CASSFRGQYNEQFF
TRBJ2-1 TRBD1 - TRBV7-3 16 TGTGCCAGCAGCTTAACGGACAGGGATACCTACAATGAGCAGTTCTTC CASSLTDRDTYNEQFF
TRBJ2-3 - - TRBV6-1 14 TGTGCCAGCAGTGAAAGGCTGGGATTGGATACGCAGTATTTT CASSERLGLDTQYF
TRBJ2-5 - once TRBV5-4 15 TGTGCCAGCAGCTTTGAGCTCGGGGGACTAGAGACCCAGTACTTC CASSFELGGLETQYF
TRBJ1-2 TRBD1 - TRBV11-2 15 TGTGCCAGCAGCTTAGTCGGACAGGGCGACTATGGCTACACCTTC CASSLVGQGDYGYTF
TRBJ1-4 TRBD1 - TRBV5-1 15 TGCGCCAGCAGCTTGCCCGGGACAGACAATGAAAAACTGTTTTTT CASSLPGTDNEKLFF
TRBJ2-7 - - TRBV18 15 TGTGCCAGCTCACCGAGCTCCAGGGGTTCCTACGAGCAGTACTTC CASSPSSRGSYEQYF
TRBJ2-7 TRBD1 - TRBV4-1 18 TGCGCCAGCAGCCGGTCCCCGGGACAGGGGTTTAATTCCTACGAGCAGTACTTC CASSRSPGQGFNSYEQYF
TRBJ2-2 TRBD2 - TRBV4-2 18 TGTGCCAGCAGCCAAGAACACCGGACTAGCGGGGGGTACGGGGAGCTGTTTTTT CASSQEHRTSGGYGELFF
TRBJ1-1 - - TRBV29-1 14 TGCAGCGTTGATAGGCCCCATGGGGACACTGAAGCTTTCTTT CSVDRPHGDTEAFF
TRBJ1-6 TRBD1 few TRBV9 15 TGTGCCAGCAGCGTAGAGTTGACAGGGACTTCACCCCTCCACTTT CASSVELTGTSPLHF
TRBJ2-5 - - TRBV7-3 14 TGTGCCAGCAGCTTAACTTCCGGCGGGGAGACCCAGTACTTC CASSLTSGGETQYF
TRBJ2-3 - - TRBV5-1 15 TGCGCCAGCAGCTTAATGTCAGGGCGGGGAGATACGCAGTATTTT CASSLMSGRGDTQYF
TRBJ1-2 - - TRBV6-5 14 TGTGCCAGCAGGTCCGGGACACTGGACCATGGCTACACCTTC CASRSGTLDHGYTF
TRBJ1-5 - - TRBV10-3 14 TGTGCCATCAGTGAGAGGCCTGACGCACAGCCCCAGCATTTT CAISERPDAQPQHF
TRBJ2-2 TRBD2 - TRBV7-3 16 TGTGCCAGCAGCTCCCTCGGGGGGACGAACACCGGGGAGCTGTTTTTT CASSSLGGTNTGELFF
TRBJ1-1 - - TRBV6-1 11 TGTGCCAGCAGGGTGGGGCTTGAAGCTTTCTTT CASRVGLEAFF
TRBJ2-2 - - TRBV18 17 TGTGCCAGCTCGACCATCTCGTTCGGGGGACCCACCGGGGAGCTGTTTTTT CASSTISFGGPTGELFF
TRBJ1-3 - - TRBV25-1 16 TGTGCCAGCAGAGGTCAGGGCTCGTTCTCTGGAAACACCATATATTTT CASRGQGSFSGNTIYF
TRBJ2-1 TRBD2 - TRBV6-5 15 TGTGCCAGCAGACTCGGACTAGCGGGGGGAAATGAGCAGTTCTTC CASRLGLAGGNEQFF
TRBJ2-1 - - TRBV4-1 15 TGCGCCAGCAACCCGGGGGACGGATCGTACAATGAGCAGTTCTTC CASNPGDGSYNEQFF
TRBJ1-3 - - TRBV9 12 TGTGCCAGCAGCGTAGACGGAAACACCATATATTTT CASSVDGNTIYF
TRBJ2-3 TRBD1 - TRBV7-3 14 TGTGCCAGCAGCTCCGGGACAGGCACAGATACGCAGTATTTT CASSSGTGTDTQYF
TRBJ2-4 - - TRBV6-4 14 TGTGCCAGCAGTCGAGACAGGACCCAAAACATTCAGTACTTC CASSRDRTQNIQYF
TRBJ2-7 - - TRBV7-3 13 TGTGCCAGCAGCTACGGACCGGCGGACGAGCAGTACTTC CASSYGPADEQYF
TRBJ1-6 - - TRBV5-1 14 TGCGCCAGCAGCCTTCGGGAGGGGAACTCACCCCTCCACTTT CASSLREGNSPLHF
TRBJ2-3 - - TRBV5-1 11 TGCGCCAGCAGAGCCCAGGATACGCAGTATTTT CASRAQDTQYF
TRBJ2-7 - - TRBV7-2 12 TGTGCCAGCAGCCCCCGGGGGAACGAGCAGTACTTC CASSPRGNEQYF
TRBJ2-5 - - TRBV19 14 TGTGCCAGTAGTATAGATGGAGGGCGAGAGACCCAGTACTTC CASSIDGGRETQYF
TRBJ1-1 TRBD1 few TRBV2 13 TGTGCCAGCAGTGGACAGGGGAACACTGAAGCTTTCTTT CASSGQGNTEAFF